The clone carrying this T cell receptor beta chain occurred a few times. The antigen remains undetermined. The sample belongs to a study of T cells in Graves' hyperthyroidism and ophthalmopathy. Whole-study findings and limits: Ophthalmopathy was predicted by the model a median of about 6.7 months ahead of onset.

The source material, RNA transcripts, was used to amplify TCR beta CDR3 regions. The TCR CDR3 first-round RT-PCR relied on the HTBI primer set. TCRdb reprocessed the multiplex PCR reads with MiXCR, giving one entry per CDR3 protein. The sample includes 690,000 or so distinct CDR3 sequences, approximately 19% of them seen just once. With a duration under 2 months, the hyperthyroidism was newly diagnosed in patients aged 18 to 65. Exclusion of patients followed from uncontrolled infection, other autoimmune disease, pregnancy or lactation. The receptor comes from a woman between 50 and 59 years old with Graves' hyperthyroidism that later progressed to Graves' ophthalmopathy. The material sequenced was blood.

In DNA form, the CDR3 reads TGTGCCAGCAGGCCAATCAGGGACGTGAACACTGAAGCTTTCTTT. It is translated as CASRPIRDVNTEAFF. V usage is TRBV6-1 and J usage is TRBJ1-1, with a weak D call TRBD1 (5 bases). The length of the CDR3 is 15 residues. Germline V gene data show CDR1 as MNHNS and CDR2 as SASEGT. Trimming removed 6 bases from V and 0 bases from J, with 14 bases in between.